These T cell receptor beta chains were read from a single sample in a study of blood T cell repertoires in COVID-19. Only in-frame clones appear in the TCRdb table, and some are missing; sequencing was by immunoSEQ multiplex PCR. This sample has more than 60,000 clones, with almost 90% found just once. Source material: peripheral blood. These TCRs come from a man between 50 and 59 years old with acute or convalescent COVID-19. CDR3s include the opening cysteine and the closing phenylalanine or tryptophan. A D gene is named only where the DNA matches it firmly. Only part of the rows carry a size: once, few, many, or a class if the clone is expanded.

>TRBV14|-|TRBD1|TRBJ1-6
CASSQDYGTGINSPLHF
TGTGCCAGCAGCCAAGATTACGGGACAGGGATTAATTCACCCCTCCACTTT
>TRBV9|-|TRBD1|TRBJ1-2
CASSIPGQGYYGYTF
TGTGCCAGCAGCATCCCGGGACAGGGGTACTATGGCTACACCTTC
>TRBV6-5|-|TRBD1|TRBJ2-1
CASSTPGQGYEQFF
TGTGCCAGCAGCACTCCGGGACAGGGGTATGAGCAGTTCTTC
>TRBV21-1|-|-|TRBJ1-1
CASSLQTGALNTEAFF
TGTGCCAGCAGCCTCCAAACAGGGGCCCTGAACACTGAAGCTTTCTTT
>TRBV11-2|-|-|TRBJ2-5
CASSKGQSETQYF
TGTGCCAGCAGCAAAGGACAGTCAGAGACCCAGTACTTC
>TRBV3-1/TRBV3-2|-|TRBD2|TRBJ2-3
CASSQVTSDTQYF
TGTGCCAGCAGCCAAGTGACTAGCGATACGCAGTATTTT
>TRBV6-2/TRBV6-3|-|TRBD2|TRBJ2-7
CASSSPTSGSIYEQYF
TGTGCCAGCAGTTCCCCAACTAGCGGATCTATCTACGAGCAGTACTTC
>TRBV18|-|TRBD1|TRBJ1-5
CASSNIGQGSNQPQHF
TGTGCCAGCTCGAATATCGGACAGGGTAGCAATCAGCCCCAGCATTTT
>TRBV19|once|-|TRBJ2-7
CASSPGTGQRTYEQYF
TGTGCCAGTAGCCCAGGTACCGGACAGAGGACCTACGAGCAGTACTTC
>TRBV4-1|few|TRBD2|TRBJ2-1
CASSLGGLAGPYNEQFF
TGCGCCAGCAGCCTCGGGGGACTAGCGGGACCGTACAATGAGCAGTTCTTC
>TRBV29-1|-|-|TRBJ2-1
CSVLLAGGPNEQFF
TGCAGCGTTTTATTAGCCGGAGGGCCGAATGAGCAGTTCTTC
>TRBV3-1/TRBV3-2|-|-|TRBJ1-5
CASSLTFNSNQPQHF
TGTGCCAGCAGCCTGACATTTAATAGCAATCAGCCCCAGCATTTT
>TRBV19|-|-|TRBJ1-5
CASSTQFGGRGGLPQHF
TGTGCCAGTAGTACCCAGTTTGGAGGGAGGGGCGGGTTGCCCCAGCATTTT
>TRBV5-1|-|-|TRBJ2-6
CASSFQGSGANVLTF
TGCGCCAGCAGCTTTCAGGGCTCTGGGGCCAACGTCCTGACTTTC
>TRBV11-2|once|TRBD2|TRBJ2-7
CASSAKGGETIHEQYF
TGTGCCAGCAGCGCAAAGGGAGGGGAGACCATCCACGAGCAGTACTTC
>TRBV19|-|TRBD2|TRBJ2-1
CASSIVRGAYNEQFF
TGTGCCAGTAGTATAGTGCGGGGGGCCTACAATGAGCAGTTCTTC
>TRBV19|-|TRBD1|TRBJ1-4
CASSFRGPTNEKLFF
TGTGCCAGTAGTTTTAGGGGGCCAACTAATGAAAAACTGTTTTTT
>TRBV11-3|-|TRBD1|TRBJ2-7
CASSLAPTGTYEQYF
TGTGCCAGCAGCTTAGCCCCGACAGGGACCTACGAGCAGTACTTC
>TRBV4-1|-|TRBD2|TRBJ2-2
CASSQRLSLAGLTGELFF
TGCGCCAGCAGCCAACGTCTCTCTTTAGCGGGCCTCACCGGGGAGCTGTTTTTT
>TRBV19|-|TRBD2|TRBJ2-7
CASSRREVIGEQYF
TGTGCCAGTAGTCGGCGGGAGGTAATTGGCGAGCAGTACTTC
>TRBV19|-|TRBD1|TRBJ1-2
CASRTPGTGEFGYTF
TGTGCCAGTAGGACCCCCGGGACAGGGGAATTTGGCTACACCTTC
>TRBV2|-|TRBD1|TRBJ2-7
CASDPRQGTGVYEQYF
TGTGCCAGCGACCCCCGACAGGGGACAGGCGTCTACGAGCAGTACTTC
>TRBV7-2|-|-|TRBJ2-7
CASSPGPAKAEYEQYF
TGTGCCAGCAGCCCAGGGCCAGCAAAAGCAGAATACGAGCAGTACTTC
>TRBV4-2|-|-|TRBJ1-6
CASSLGSYNSPLHF
TGTGCCAGCAGCCTGGGCAGCTATAATTCACCCCTCCACTTT
>TRBV24-1|-|-|TRBJ2-5
CATSGLGGGETQYF
TGTGCCACCAGTGGCCTGGGAGGGGGAGAGACCCAGTACTTC
>TRBV6-5|-|-|TRBJ1-4
CASKGANEKLFF
TGTGCCAGCAAGGGGGCTAATGAAAAACTGTTTTTT
>TRBV10-3|-|-|TRBJ1-5
CAIRGDGGEQPQHF
TGTGCCATCAGGGGAGACGGAGGAGAGCAGCCCCAGCATTTT
>TRBV5-1|-|TRBD1|TRBJ1-2
CASSPTQGAGGYTF
TGCGCCAGCAGCCCTACACAGGGGGCTGGTGGCTACACCTTC
>TRBV27|-|-|TRBJ1-1
CASRIGGARAYTEAFF
TGTGCCAGCAGGATAGGGGGGGCAAGAGCTTACACTGAAGCTTTCTTT
>TRBV4-3|-|-|TRBJ1-2
CASSQGGSYGYTF
TGCGCCAGCAGCCAAGGGGGCAGCTATGGCTACACCTTC
>TRBV9|-|TRBD1|TRBJ1-5
CASSATGVSNQPQHF
TGTGCCAGCAGCGCGACAGGGGTAAGCAATCAGCCCCAGCATTTT
>TRBV30|-|TRBD2|TRBJ2-5
CAWSVGGLAAQGTQYF
TGTGCCTGGAGTGTAGGGGGACTAGCAGCCCAGGGGACCCAGTACTTC
>TRBV5-1|-|-|TRBJ2-7
CASSLAAGPYEQYF
TGCGCCAGCAGCTTGGCGGCAGGGCCCTACGAGCAGTACTTC
>TRBV11-2|-|TRBD2|TRBJ2-5
CASSSGLAGGFQETQYF
TGTGCCAGCAGCTCCGGACTAGCGGGAGGATTCCAAGAGACCCAGTACTTC
>TRBV21-1|once|-|TRBJ2-1
CASSYRDRVYEQFF
TGTGCCAGCAGCTACCGGGACAGGGTTTATGAGCAGTTCTTC
>TRBV18|-|TRBD2|TRBJ2-3
CASSPSSAGFTDTQYF
TGTGCCAGCTCACCATCCTCAGCGGGGTTCACAGATACGCAGTATTTT
>TRBV2|-|TRBD1|TRBJ2-7
CASTGTGVYEQYF
TGTGCCAGCACTGGGACAGGGGTCTACGAGCAGTACTTC
>TRBV18|-|TRBD1|TRBJ2-1
CASSPGTGVYNEQFF
TGTGCCAGCTCACCTGGGACAGGGGTCTACAATGAGCAGTTCTTC
>TRBV9|-|-|TRBJ2-1
CASSVDPGVGNEQFF
TGTGCCAGCAGCGTAGATCCAGGGGTAGGCAATGAGCAGTTCTTC